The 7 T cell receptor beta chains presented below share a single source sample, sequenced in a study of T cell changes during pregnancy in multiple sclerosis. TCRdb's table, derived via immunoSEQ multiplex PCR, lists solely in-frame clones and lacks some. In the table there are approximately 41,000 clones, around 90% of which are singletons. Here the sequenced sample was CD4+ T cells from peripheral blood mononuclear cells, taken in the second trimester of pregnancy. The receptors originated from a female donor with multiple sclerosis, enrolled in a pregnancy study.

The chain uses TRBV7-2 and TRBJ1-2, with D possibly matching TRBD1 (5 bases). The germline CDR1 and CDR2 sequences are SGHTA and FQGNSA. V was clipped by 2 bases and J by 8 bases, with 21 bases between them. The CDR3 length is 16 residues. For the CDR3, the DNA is TGTGCCAGCAGCTTACAGGGTCAGGTGTCCGGCTTAGGCTACACCTTC. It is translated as CASSLQGQVSGLGYTF.

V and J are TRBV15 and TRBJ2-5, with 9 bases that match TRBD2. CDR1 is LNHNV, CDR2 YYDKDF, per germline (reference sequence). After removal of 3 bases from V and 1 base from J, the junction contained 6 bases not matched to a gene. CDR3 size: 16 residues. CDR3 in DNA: TGTGCCACCAGCAGGCGAGTAGCGGGAGCCCAAGAGACCCAGTACTTC. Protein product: CATSRRVAGAQETQYF.

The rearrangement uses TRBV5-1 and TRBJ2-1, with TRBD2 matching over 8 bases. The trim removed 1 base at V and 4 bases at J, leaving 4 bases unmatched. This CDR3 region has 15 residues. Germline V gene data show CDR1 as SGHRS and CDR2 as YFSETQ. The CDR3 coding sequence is TGCGCCAGCAGCTTGAGCGGGAGTGGATACAATGAGCAGTTCTTC. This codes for CASSLSGSGYNEQFF.

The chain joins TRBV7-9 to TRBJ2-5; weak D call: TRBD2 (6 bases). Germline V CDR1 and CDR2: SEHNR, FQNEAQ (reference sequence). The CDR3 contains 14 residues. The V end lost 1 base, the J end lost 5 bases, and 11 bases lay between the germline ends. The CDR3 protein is CASSLVGGMETQYF. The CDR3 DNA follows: TGTGCCAGCAGCTTAGTCGGCGGGATGGAGACCCAGTACTTC.

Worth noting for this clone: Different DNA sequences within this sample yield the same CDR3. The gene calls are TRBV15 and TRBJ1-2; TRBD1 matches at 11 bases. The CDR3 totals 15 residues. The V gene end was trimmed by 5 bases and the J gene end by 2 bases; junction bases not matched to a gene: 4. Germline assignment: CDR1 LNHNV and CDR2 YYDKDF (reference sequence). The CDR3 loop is CATSSGTGGNYGYTF. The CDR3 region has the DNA TGTGCCACCAGCTCTGGGACAGGGGGGAACTATGGCTACACCTTC.

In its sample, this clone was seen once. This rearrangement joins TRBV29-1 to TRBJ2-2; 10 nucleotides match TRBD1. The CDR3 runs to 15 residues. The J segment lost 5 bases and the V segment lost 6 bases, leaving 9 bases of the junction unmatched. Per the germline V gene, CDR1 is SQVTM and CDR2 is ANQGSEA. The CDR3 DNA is TGCAGCGTGAAGTCCCCGGGACAGGGGACCGGGGAGCTGTTTTTT. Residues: CSVKSPGQGTGELFF.

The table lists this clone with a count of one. CDR3 coding DNA: TGTGCCAGCTCACCACAAAAGGGGACAAGAAATGAAAAACTGTTTTTT. Translating gives CASSPQKGTRNEKLFF. The chain links TRBV18 to TRBJ1-4; D might be TRBD1 (6 bases). This CDR3 region has 16 residues. Germline V gene lookup returns CDR1 KGHSH and CDR2 LQKENI. The ends were cut back, 1 base at V and 5 bases at J, with 14 bases in the middle.